This T cell receptor (beta chain) comes out of a study of cytomegalovirus exposure and HLA in healthy donors. General study findings and limits: A previous analysis found most TCR beta V segments productive roughly 87% or roughly 30% of the time.

Per the germline V gene, CDR1 is SGHNT and CDR2 is YENEEA. The CDR3 has 14 amino acids. Trimming left V 1 base short and J 7 bases short, with 11 bases between. Amplification used 60 Vbeta primers and 13 Jbeta primers. Sequencing used immunoSEQ multiplex PCR; TCRdb keeps in-frame clones, though not all of them. The sample has more than 100,000 clones; 79% are singletons. With regard to this clone: Its specificity is unknown.

This sequence was found in a man over 45 in good health and CMV-seropositive. V and J are TRBV11-3 and TRBJ2-1; no definite D call. The specimen sequenced was PBMCs. In nucleotides, the CDR3 is TGTGCCAGCAGCTTAGGCTCGGGTGCTAATGAGCAGTTCTTC. Its protein is CASSLGSGANEQFF.